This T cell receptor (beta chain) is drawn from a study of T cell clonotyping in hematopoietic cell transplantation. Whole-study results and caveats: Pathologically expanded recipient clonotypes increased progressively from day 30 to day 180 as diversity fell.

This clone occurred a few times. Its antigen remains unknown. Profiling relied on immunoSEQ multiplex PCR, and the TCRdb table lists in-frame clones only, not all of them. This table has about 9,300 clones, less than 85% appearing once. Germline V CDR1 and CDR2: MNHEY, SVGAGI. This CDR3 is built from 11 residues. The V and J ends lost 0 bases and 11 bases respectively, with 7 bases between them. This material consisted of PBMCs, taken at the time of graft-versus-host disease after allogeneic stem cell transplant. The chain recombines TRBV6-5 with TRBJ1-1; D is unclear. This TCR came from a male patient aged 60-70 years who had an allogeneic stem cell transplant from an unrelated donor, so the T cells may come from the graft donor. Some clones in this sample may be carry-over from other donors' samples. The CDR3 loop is CASSYSGRAFF. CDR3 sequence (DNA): TGTGCCAGCAGTTACTCAGGGAGGGCTTTCTTT.